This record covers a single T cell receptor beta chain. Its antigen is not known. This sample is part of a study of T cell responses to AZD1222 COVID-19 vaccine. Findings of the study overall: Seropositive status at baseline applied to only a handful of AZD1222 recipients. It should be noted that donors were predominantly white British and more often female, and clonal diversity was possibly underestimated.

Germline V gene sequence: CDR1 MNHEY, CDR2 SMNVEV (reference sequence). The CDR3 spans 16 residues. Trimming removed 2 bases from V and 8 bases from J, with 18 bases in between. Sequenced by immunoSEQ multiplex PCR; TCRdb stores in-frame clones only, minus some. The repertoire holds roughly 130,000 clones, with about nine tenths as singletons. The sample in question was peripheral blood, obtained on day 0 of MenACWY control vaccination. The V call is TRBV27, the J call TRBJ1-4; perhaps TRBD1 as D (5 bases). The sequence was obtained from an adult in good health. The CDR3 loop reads CASSLTQHGGDEKLFF. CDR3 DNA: TGTGCCAGCAGTTTAACACAGCATGGTGGGGACGAAAAACTGTTTTTT.